Listed below are T cell receptor beta chains from one sample, sequenced in a study of metastatic and nonmetastatic thyroid tumors. With MiXCR, TCRdb reprocessed the PCR reads. The table has roughly 63,000 clones, around 15% seen once. The sample consisted of blood. Every receptor here comes from a male donor with papillary thyroid cancer or a benign thyroid nodule (not recorded which). Some clones in this sample may be carry-over from other donors' samples. Both conserved end residues are part of each CDR3. Fields, in order: CDR3 protein, CDR3 DNA, J gene, CDR3 length, V gene, D gene, clone size. D genes are given only for firm matches. Clone size is stated in some rows and not others, as once, few, many or a class when expanded.

CDR3aa: CASSYTSDSNSPLHF
CDR3nt: TGTGCCAGCAGTTACACATCGGACAGTAATTCACCCCTCCACTTT
j_gene: TRBJ1-6
len: 15
v_gene: TRBV6-5
d_gene: .
abundance: .

CDR3aa: CATSRDPGTGGSEQFF
CDR3nt: TGTGCCACCAGCAGGGACCCCGGGACAGGGGGGAGTGAGCAGTTCTTC
j_gene: TRBJ2-1
len: 16
v_gene: TRBV15
d_gene: TRBD1
abundance: many

CDR3aa: CASSFGAQGVPNEKLFF
CDR3nt: TGTGCCAGCAGCTTTGGGGCCCAGGGGGTTCCTAATGAAAAACTGTTTTTT
j_gene: TRBJ1-4
len: 17
v_gene: TRBV5-6
d_gene: TRBD1
abundance: many

CDR3aa: CASSRAGKETQYF
CDR3nt: TGCGCCAGCAGCCGGGCTGGAAAAGAGACCCAGTACTTC
j_gene: TRBJ2-5
len: 13
v_gene: TRBV10-1
d_gene: .
abundance: many

CDR3aa: CASSLGSEPRETQYF
CDR3nt: TGTGCTAGCAGCTTAGGGTCTGAACCGAGAGAGACCCAGTACTTC
j_gene: TRBJ2-5
len: 15
v_gene: TRBV7-7
d_gene: .
abundance: many

CDR3aa: CASSREDRVLNWAFF
CDR3nt: TGCGCCAGCAGCCGAGAAGACAGGGTCCTTAATTGGGCTTTCTTT
j_gene: TRBJ1-1
len: 15
v_gene: TRBV4-1
d_gene: TRBD1
abundance: many

CDR3aa: CASSPTSGSSYNEQFF
CDR3nt: TGTGCCAGCAGCCCGACTAGCGGGAGCTCCTACAATGAGCAGTTCTTC
j_gene: TRBJ2-1
len: 16
v_gene: TRBV9
d_gene: TRBD2
abundance: many

CDR3aa: CASSRQAQETQYF
CDR3nt: TGCGCCAGCAGTCGACAGGCCCAAGAGACCCAGTACTTC
j_gene: TRBJ2-5
len: 13
v_gene: TRBV10-1
d_gene: .
abundance: many

CDR3aa: CASSQDDERDEKLFF
CDR3nt: TGCGCCAGCAGCCAAGACGATGAGCGGGATGAAAAACTGTTTTTT
j_gene: TRBJ1-4
len: 15
v_gene: TRBV4-3
d_gene: .
abundance: .

CDR3aa: CASSNRRGSTDTQYF
CDR3nt: TGTGCCAGCAGTAATCGTCGGGGTAGCACAGATACGCAGTATTTT
j_gene: TRBJ2-3
len: 15
v_gene: TRBV6-1
d_gene: .
abundance: many

CDR3aa: CASHRGAGDTQYF
CDR3nt: TGTGCCAGCCACAGGGGCGCGGGAGATACGCAGTATTTT
j_gene: TRBJ2-3
len: 13
v_gene: TRBV19
d_gene: TRBD1
abundance: many

CDR3aa: CASSLEQVTQYF
CDR3nt: TGTGCCAGCAGCTTGGAGCAAGTTACGCAGTATTTT
j_gene: TRBJ2-3
len: 12
v_gene: TRBV7-2
d_gene: .
abundance: many

CDR3aa: CAWSVTSPLHF
CDR3nt: TGTGCCTGGAGTGTTACATCACCCCTCCACTTT
j_gene: TRBJ1-6
len: 11
v_gene: TRBV30
d_gene: .
abundance: .

CDR3aa: CAWNLGPGQFF
CDR3nt: TGTGCCTGGAATTTGGGCCCCGGCCAGTTCTTC
j_gene: TRBJ2-1
len: 11
v_gene: TRBV30
d_gene: .
abundance: many

CDR3aa: CASSIGGNQPQHF
CDR3nt: TGTGCCAGTAGTATAGGGGGCAATCAGCCCCAGCATTTT
j_gene: TRBJ1-5
len: 13
v_gene: TRBV19
d_gene: .
abundance: many

CDR3aa: CASSRDRDSNQPQHF
CDR3nt: TGTGCCAGCTCACGGGACAGAGATAGCAATCAGCCCCAGCATTTT
j_gene: TRBJ1-5
len: 15
v_gene: TRBV18
d_gene: TRBD1
abundance: .

CDR3aa: CSAPEGGAASNQPQHF
CDR3nt: TGCAGTGCCCCAGAAGGAGGAGCGGCTAGCAATCAGCCCCAGCATTTT
j_gene: TRBJ1-5
len: 16
v_gene: TRBV20-1
d_gene: .
abundance: .

CDR3aa: CDNSYYQGGEAFF
CDR3nt: TGTGACAACAGTTACTACCAGGGTGGTGAAGCTTTCTTT
j_gene: TRBJ1-1
len: 13
v_gene: TRBV6-6
d_gene: .
abundance: few

CDR3aa: CASSIRSSGVGEQFF
CDR3nt: TGTGCCAGTAGTATCCGGTCTAGCGGGGTTGGAGAGCAGTTCTTC
j_gene: TRBJ2-1
len: 15
v_gene: TRBV19
d_gene: TRBD2
abundance: many

CDR3aa: CASSGRLAGYNEQFF
CDR3nt: TGTGCCAGCAGCGGCCGACTAGCGGGGTACAATGAGCAGTTCTTC
j_gene: TRBJ2-1
len: 15
v_gene: TRBV9
d_gene: TRBD2
abundance: few

CDR3aa: CAISLSGRYQQYF
CDR3nt: TGTGCCATCAGTCTATCCGGCAGGTACCAGCAGTACTTC
j_gene: TRBJ2-7
len: 13
v_gene: TRBV6-1
d_gene: .
abundance: few

CDR3aa: CASSLSRGTYEQYF
CDR3nt: TGTGCCAGCAGTTTGTCTCGGGGAACCTACGAGCAGTACTTC
j_gene: TRBJ2-7
len: 14
v_gene: TRBV12-3/TRBV12-4
d_gene: .
abundance: many

CDR3aa: CASSSVGSGSGYTF
CDR3nt: TGTGCCAGCAGTTCGGTTGGGTCAGGGAGTGGCTACACCTTC
j_gene: TRBJ1-2
len: 14
v_gene: TRBV6-2/TRBV6-3
d_gene: .
abundance: .